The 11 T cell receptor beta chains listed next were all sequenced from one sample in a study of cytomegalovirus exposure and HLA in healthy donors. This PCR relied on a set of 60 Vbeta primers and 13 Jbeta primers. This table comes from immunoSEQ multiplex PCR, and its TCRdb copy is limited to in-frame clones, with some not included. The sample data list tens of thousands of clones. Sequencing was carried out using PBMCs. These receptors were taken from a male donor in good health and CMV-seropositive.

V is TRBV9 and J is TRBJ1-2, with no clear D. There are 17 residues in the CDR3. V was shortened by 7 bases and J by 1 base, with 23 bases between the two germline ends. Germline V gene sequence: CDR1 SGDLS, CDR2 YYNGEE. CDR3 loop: CASHGPFRGGHNYGYTF. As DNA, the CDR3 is TGTGCCAGCCACGGTCCCTTCAGAGGAGGCCATAACTATGGCTACACCTTC.

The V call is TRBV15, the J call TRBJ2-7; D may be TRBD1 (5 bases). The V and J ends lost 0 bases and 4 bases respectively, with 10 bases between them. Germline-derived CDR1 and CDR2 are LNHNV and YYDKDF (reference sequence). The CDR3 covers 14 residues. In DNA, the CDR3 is TGTGCCACCAGCAGAGATGTACAGGCATACGAGCAGTACTTC. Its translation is CATSRDVQAYEQYF.

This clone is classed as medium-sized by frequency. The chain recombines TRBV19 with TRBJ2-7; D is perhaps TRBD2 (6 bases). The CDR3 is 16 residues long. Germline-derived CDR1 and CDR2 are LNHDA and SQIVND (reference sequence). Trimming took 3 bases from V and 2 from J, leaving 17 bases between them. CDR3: CASSIKYRRGAYEQYF. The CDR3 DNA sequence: TGTGCCAGTAGTATTAAGTACCGGAGGGGCGCCTACGAGCAGTACTTC. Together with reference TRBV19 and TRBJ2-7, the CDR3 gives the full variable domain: DGGITQSPKYLFRKEGQNVTLSCEQNLNHDAMYWYRQDPGQGLRLIYYSQIVNDFQKGDIAEGYSVSREKKESFPLTVTSAQKNPTAFYLCASSIKYRRGAYEQYFGPGTRLTVT.

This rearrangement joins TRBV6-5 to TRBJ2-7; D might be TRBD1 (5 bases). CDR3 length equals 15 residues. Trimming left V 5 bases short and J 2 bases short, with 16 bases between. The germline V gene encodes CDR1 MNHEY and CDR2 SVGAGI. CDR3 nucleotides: TGTGCCAGCAGTCAGGGCGGCGGCCGGACCTACGAGCAGTACTTC. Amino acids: CASSQGGGRTYEQYF.

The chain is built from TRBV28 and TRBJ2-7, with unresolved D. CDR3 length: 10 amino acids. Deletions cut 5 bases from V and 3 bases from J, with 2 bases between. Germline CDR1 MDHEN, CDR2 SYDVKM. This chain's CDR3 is CASSHYEQYF. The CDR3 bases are TGTGCCAGCAGTCACTACGAGCAGTACTTC.

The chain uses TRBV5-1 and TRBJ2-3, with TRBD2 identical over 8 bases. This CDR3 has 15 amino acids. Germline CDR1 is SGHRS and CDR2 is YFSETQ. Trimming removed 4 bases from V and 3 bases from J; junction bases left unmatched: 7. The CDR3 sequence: CASSPGGTQTDTQYF. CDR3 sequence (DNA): TGCGCCAGCAGCCCGGGGGGGACCCAGACAGATACGCAGTATTTT.

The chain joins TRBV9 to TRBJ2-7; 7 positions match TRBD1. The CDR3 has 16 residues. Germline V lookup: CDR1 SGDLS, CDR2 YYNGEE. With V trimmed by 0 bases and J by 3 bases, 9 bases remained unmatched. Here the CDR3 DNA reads TGTGCCAGCAGCGTAGGGTACCGGGACAGCCGCTACGAGCAGTACTTC. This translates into CASSVGYRDSRYEQYF.

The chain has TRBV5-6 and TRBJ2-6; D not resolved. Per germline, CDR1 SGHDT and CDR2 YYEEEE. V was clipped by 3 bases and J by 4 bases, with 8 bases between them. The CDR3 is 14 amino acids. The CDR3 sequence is CASSYRRGANVLTF. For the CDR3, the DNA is TGTGCCAGCAGCTACCGGCGGGGGGCCAACGTCCTGACTTTC.

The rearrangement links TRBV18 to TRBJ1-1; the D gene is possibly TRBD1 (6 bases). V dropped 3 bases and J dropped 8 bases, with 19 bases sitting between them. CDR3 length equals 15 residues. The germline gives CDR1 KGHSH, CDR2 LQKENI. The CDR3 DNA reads TGTGCCAGCTCACCTCGGGCAGGGGCCCTCGGAGAAGCTTTCTTT. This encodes CASSPRAGALGEAFF.

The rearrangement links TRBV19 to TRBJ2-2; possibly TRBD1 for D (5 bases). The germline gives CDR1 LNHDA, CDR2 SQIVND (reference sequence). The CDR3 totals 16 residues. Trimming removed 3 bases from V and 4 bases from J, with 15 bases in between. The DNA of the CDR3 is TGTGCCAGTAGTATTACAGGATGGGTAGGCACCGGGGAGCTGTTTTTT. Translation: CASSITGWVGTGELFF.

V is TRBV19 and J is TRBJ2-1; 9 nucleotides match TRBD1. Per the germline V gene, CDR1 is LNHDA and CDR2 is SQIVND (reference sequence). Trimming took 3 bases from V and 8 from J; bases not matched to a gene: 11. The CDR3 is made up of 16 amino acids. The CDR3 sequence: CASSILDRGYAYEQFF. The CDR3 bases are TGTGCCAGTAGTATCTTGGACAGGGGATATGCCTATGAGCAGTTCTTC.